This T cell receptor (beta chain) was sequenced in a study of CD8+CD57+ T cells in acquired aplastic anemia. Notes on the study in general: Patients and controls were found to share twenty-nine CD8+ CDR3 sequences. Patients showed no significant difference from controls in CD8+ Simpson's diversity.

All sequencing subjects had displayed CD8+CD57+ cell expansion on flow cytometry. This clonotype showed up just a few times. What it binds is unknown. Both TCR beta VDJ combination and CDR3 sequence profiling were carried out. Genomic DNA was the template for this profiling. TCRdb fed the reads into MiXCR, producing one record per CDR3 protein. This sample has under 350,000 distinct CDR3 sequences; roughly 61% occur once, and the top ten carry roughly 1.2%. Germline CDR1 and CDR2: LNHDA and SQIVND (reference sequence). With 6 bases removed from V and 1 base from J, the gap between germline ends came to 6 bases. The CDR3 is made up of 12 amino acids.

The V gene is TRBV19, the J gene TRBJ1-1; the D is unclear. The clonotype was recovered from a human donor with aplastic anemia. Material for sequencing was sorted CD4+, CD8+, or CD8+CD57+ T cells (not recorded which) from PBMCs. CDR3 amino acids: CASSLRNTEAFF. For the CDR3, the DNA is TGTGCCAGTAGCCTTAGGAACACTGAAGCTTTCTTT.